The rows below give T cell receptor beta chains drawn from one sample of a study of shared clonotypes between healthy human individuals. Only in-frame clones appear in the TCRdb table, and some are missing; sequencing was by immunoSEQ multiplex PCR. Among approximately 840,000 clones listed, about 96% were seen once. Material for sequencing was naive CD8+ T cells sorted from blood. The receptor set was obtained from a man aged 30 to 45 in good health. Each CDR3 is given with its conserved first and last residue. D genes are given only for firm matches. Rows may omit the clone size; those that give it use once, few, many or a size class.

d_call | j_call | clone_size | v_call | cdr3_aa | cdr3_nt
TRBD1 | TRBJ2-7 | NA | TRBV7-9 | CASSIGQGTDEQYF | TGTGCCAGCAGCATAGGACAGGGAACGGACGAGCAGTACTTC
NA | TRBJ2-2 | NA | TRBV6-1 | CASSEVWGRGRDTGELFF | TGTGCCAGCAGTGAAGTTTGGGGCAGGGGAAGAGACACCGGGGAGCTGTTTTTT
NA | TRBJ1-3 | once | TRBV15 | CATSTFLSGTGDTIYF | TGTGCCACCAGCACCTTCCTTTCCGGGACCGGGGACACCATATATTTT
NA | TRBJ2-5 | few | TRBV2 | CASSEGAYIETQYF | TGTGCCAGCAGTGAGGGGGCTTATATTGAGACCCAGTACTTC
TRBD2 | TRBJ2-1 | NA | TRBV7-2 | CASSLGSGSPSNEQFF | TGTGCCAGCAGCCTCGGGAGCGGGAGCCCCTCCAATGAGCAGTTCTTC
TRBD1 | TRBJ1-3 | NA | TRBV11-2 | CASSLPRDRGFGNTIYF | TGTGCCAGCAGCCTCCCCCGGGACAGGGGGTTTGGAAACACCATATATTTT
TRBD2 | TRBJ2-1 | NA | TRBV13 | CASSLERPGGPTYEQFF | TGTGCCAGCAGCTTAGAAAGGCCGGGAGGGCCCACATATGAGCAGTTCTTC
NA | TRBJ1-1 | NA | TRBV4-1 | CASSLGSRNTEAFF | TGCGCCAGCAGCCTGGGGTCGAGGAACACTGAAGCTTTCTTT
TRBD1 | TRBJ2-5 | NA | TRBV7-8 | CASSLWAGGLQETQYF | TGTGCCAGCAGCTTATGGGCAGGGGGCCTCCAAGAGACCCAGTACTTC
TRBD1 | TRBJ1-4 | once | TRBV2 | CAGVQGRGATNEKLFF | TGTGCCGGTGTACAGGGGCGTGGTGCAACTAATGAAAAACTGTTTTTT
NA | TRBJ2-3 | NA | TRBV19 | CASSMTGAWTDTQYF | TGTGCCAGTAGTATGACGGGGGCATGGACAGATACGCAGTATTTT
TRBD2 | TRBJ2-7 | NA | TRBV15 | CATSRGTSGRVDEQYF | TGTGCCACCAGCAGGGGGACTAGCGGGAGGGTGGACGAGCAGTACTTC
NA | TRBJ2-7 | NA | TRBV19 | CASSRGLSAYEQYF | TGTGCCAGTAGTAGGGGACTTTCGGCCTACGAGCAGTACTTC
NA | TRBJ2-2 | NA | TRBV7-8 | CASRGTENTGELFF | TGTGCCAGTCGCGGGACGGAGAACACCGGGGAGCTGTTTTTT
NA | TRBJ2-7 | once | TRBV28 | CASSLEAGGEQYF | TGTGCCAGCAGTTTAGAGGCAGGTGGGGAGCAGTACTTC
NA | TRBJ1-1 | NA | TRBV6-5 | CASSSGYTEAFF | TGTGCCAGCAGTTCTGGGTACACTGAAGCTTTCTTT
TRBD1 | TRBJ2-2 | once | TRBV10-3 | CAIARTGRTTPNTGELFF | TGTGCCATCGCCCGGACAGGCCGGACCACCCCGAACACCGGGGAGCTGTTTTTT
NA | TRBJ2-7 | NA | TRBV5-6 | CASSHTDYEQYF | TGTGCCAGCAGCCATACAGATTACGAGCAGTACTTC
NA | TRBJ2-1 | NA | TRBV2 | CASIGRADEQFF | TGTGCCAGCATCGGCAGGGCGGATGAGCAGTTCTTC
NA | TRBJ1-3 | NA | TRBV5-5 | CASSPYKGQISGNTIYF | TGTGCCAGCAGCCCCTACAAAGGGCAGATCTCTGGAAACACCATATATTTT
TRBD1 | TRBJ2-5 | once | TRBV11-3 | CASSNMDRGEETQYF | TGTGCCAGCAGCAACATGGACAGGGGGGAAGAGACCCAGTACTTC
TRBD2 | TRBJ2-1 | NA | TRBV14 | CASSPLAGNSYNEQFF | TGTGCCAGCAGTCCACTAGCGGGCAACTCCTACAATGAGCAGTTCTTC
TRBD1 | TRBJ2-7 | NA | TRBV7-9 | CASSLVGDSSYEQYF | TGTGCCAGCAGCTTAGTTGGGGACAGCTCCTACGAGCAGTACTTC
NA | TRBJ2-1 | NA | TRBV21-1 | CASTSIAGGGLNEQFF | TGTGCCAGCACTTCAATAGCGGGAGGTGGGTTGAATGAGCAGTTCTTC